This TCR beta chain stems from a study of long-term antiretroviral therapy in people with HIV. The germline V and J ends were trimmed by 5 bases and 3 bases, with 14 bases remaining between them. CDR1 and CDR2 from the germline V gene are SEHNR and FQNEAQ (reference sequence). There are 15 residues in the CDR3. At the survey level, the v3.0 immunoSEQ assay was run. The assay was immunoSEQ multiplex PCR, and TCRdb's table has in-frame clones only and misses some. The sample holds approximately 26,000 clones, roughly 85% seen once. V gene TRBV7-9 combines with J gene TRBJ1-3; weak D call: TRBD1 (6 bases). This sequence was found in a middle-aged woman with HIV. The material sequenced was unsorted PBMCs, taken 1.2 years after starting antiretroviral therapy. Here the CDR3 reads CASSNRVVDGNTIYF. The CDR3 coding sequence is TGTGCCAGCAGCAACAGGGTTGTTGATGGAAACACCATATATTTT.